This T cell receptor (beta chain) was sequenced for a study of CD8+ T cells in alopecia areata. Investigators isolated RNA and reverse transcribed it into cDNA to act as the sequencing template. TCRdb's table, derived via immunoSEQ multiplex PCR, lists solely in-frame clones and lacks some. The sample consists of tens of thousands of clones, approximately 60% of them appearing once. Germline V gene sequence: CDR1 MNHNS, CDR2 SASEGT. The CDR3 contains 13 residues. Trimming took 6 bases from V and 4 from J, leaving 12 bases between them. The receptor comes from a human donor with alopecia areata. The specimen was CD8+ T cells sorted from blood, collected at week 0. This chain joins TRBV6-1 and TRBJ1-1; D perhaps matches TRBD1 (5 bases). CDR3 in DNA: TGTGCCAGCAGCGAAATGAGGGGCACTGAAGCTTTCTTT. Its translation is CASSEMRGTEAFF.